Presented here are 31 T cell receptor beta chains from one specimen sequenced in a study of high-grade serous ovarian cancer treatment subgroups. Tumor tissue was taken before any definitive surgery or chemotherapy was given. The table came from immunoSEQ multiplex PCR; TCRdb's copy has only in-frame clones and leaves some out. The table includes under 7,000 clones, around 75% detected once. Sequences were obtained from tumor tissue. The receptors were gathered from a human donor with high-grade serous ovarian cancer.

This clone was seen more than once but under ten times. V gene TRBV16 combines with J gene TRBJ1-6; 12 nucleotides agree with TRBD1. The CDR3 extends over 17 amino acids. V dropped 7 bases and J dropped 6; count of bases not matched to a gene: 10. Germline CDR1 KGHSY, CDR2 FQNENV. CDR3 coding DNA: TGTGCCAGCAACCCAAGAAGGGGACAGGGGGCTAATTCACCCCTCCACTTT. Translated, it gives CASNPRRGQGANSPLHF.

This chain joins TRBV7-6 and TRBJ2-5; tentatively, D is TRBD2 (5 bases). Trimming took off 5 bases at V and 7 bases at J, with 14 bases between the two ends. The V gene's germline CDR1 is SGHVS and CDR2 FNYEAQ. The CDR3 totals 13 residues. The CDR3, as DNA: TGTGCCAGCAGCGTCGCGATCGCGGGGACCCAGTACTTC. Translating gives CASSVAIAGTQYF.

V and J are TRBV5-1 and TRBJ1-1; D not certain. Germline CDR1 is SGHRS and CDR2 is YFSETQ. V was cut by 0 bases and J by 0 bases, with 9 bases left in between. The CDR3 is made up of 15 amino acids. The CDR3 nucleotides read TGCGCCAGCAGCTTGGCCGGGAGTATGAACACTGAAGCTTTCTTT. As protein: CASSLAGSMNTEAFF.

The J gene is TRBJ2-3, the V gene TRBV29-1, with 7 positions matching TRBD2. The CDR3 loop spans 13 amino acids. The germline V gene encodes CDR1 SQVTM and CDR2 ANQGSEA. With V trimmed by 2 bases and J by 3 bases, 2 bases remained unmatched. DNA of the CDR3: TGCAGCGTTGAATGGGGAGGGACAGATACGCAGTATTTT. Translating it yields CSVEWGGTDTQYF.

The chain links TRBV5-6 to TRBJ1-2; no definite D call. V lost 2 bases and J 5 bases, leaving 7 bases between the germline ends. The CDR3 totals 12 residues. The germline CDR1 and CDR2 sequences are SGHDT and YYEEEE. The CDR3 region has the DNA TGTGCCAGCAGCTTTAAAGGGTATGGCTACACCTTC. Translated, it gives CASSFKGYGYTF. Combining the CDR3 with reference TRBV5-6 and TRBJ1-2 gives the whole variable domain DAGVTQSPTHLIKTRGQQVTLRCSPKSGHDTVSWYQQALGQGPQFIFQYYEEEERQRGNFPDRFSGHQFPNYSSELNVNALLLGDSALYLCASSFKGYGYTFGSGTRLTVV.

The chain recombines TRBV4-1 with TRBJ1-1; no reliable D call. V was cut by 0 bases and J by 4 bases, with 12 bases left in between. CDR1 and CDR2 from the germline V gene are MGHRA and YSYEKL. This CDR3 spans 15 amino acids. In DNA, the CDR3 is TGCGCCAGCAGCCAAGACTGGGATATTACCACTGAAGCTTTCTTT. It is translated as CASSQDWDITTEAFF.

The sample holds a few counts of this clone. The gene calls are TRBV19 and TRBJ1-6; 7 nucleotides agree with TRBD1. The CDR3 contains 15 residues. V dropped 5 bases and J dropped 9; count of bases not matched to a gene: 10. Germline assignment: CDR1 LNHDA and CDR2 SQIVND (reference sequence). CDR3 sequence reads: CASSPSTGTGSPLHF. The CDR3, as DNA: TGTGCCAGTAGTCCCTCGACAGGGACGGGTTCACCCCTCCACTTT.

This chain uses TRBV15 with TRBJ1-1; 10 positions match TRBD1. The V gene end was trimmed by 2 bases and the J gene end by 7 bases; junction bases not matched to a gene: 13. This CDR3 comprises 17 residues. The germline V gene encodes CDR1 LNHNV and CDR2 YYDKDF (reference sequence). CDR3 region: CATSRPKGDRGAGEAFF. DNA of the CDR3: TGTGCCACCAGCAGACCAAAGGGGGACAGGGGAGCGGGTGAAGCTTTCTTT.

The chain links TRBV1 to TRBJ2-7. TRBV1 is recorded as a pseudogene. The CDR3 runs to 14 residues. This CDR3 is CTSSQEASSYEQYF. CDR3 in DNA: TGCACCAGCAGCCAAGAGGCGAGCTCCTACGAGCAGTACTTC.

In its sample, this clone was seen a few times. The CDR3, as DNA: TGTGCCAGCAGTACTCAGGGGGCTAACTATGGCTACACCTTC. As protein: CASSTQGANYGYTF. V and J are TRBV27 and TRBJ1-2, with 7 positions matching TRBD1. Per the germline V gene, CDR1 is MNHEY and CDR2 is SMNVEV (reference sequence). Trimming removed 5 bases from V and 0 bases from J; junction bases left unmatched: 3. The CDR3 totals 14 residues.

Here the CDR3 reads CASSPRRTDNEKLFF. The DNA of the CDR3 is TGTGCCAGCAGCCCCAGGAGGACAGATAATGAAAAACTGTTTTTT. The J gene is TRBJ1-4, the V gene TRBV7-2, with a possible D match to TRBD1 (6 bases). The V end lost 5 bases, the J end lost 4 bases, and 14 bases lay between the germline ends. The CDR3 loop spans 15 amino acids. Per the germline V gene, CDR1 is SGHTA and CDR2 is FQGNSA.

The chain uses TRBV6-6 and TRBJ1-2; D gene uncertain. This CDR3 contains 14 residues. Trimming stripped 4 bases from V and 6 bases from J, with 15 bases between. Germline CDR1 and CDR2: MNHNY and SVGAGI (reference sequence). CDR3 loop: CASSLRRALNGYTF. The DNA of the CDR3 is TGTGCCAGCAGTTTGCGAAGGGCACTGAATGGCTACACCTTC.

The CDR3 loop reads CASSARLSGGATTEAFF. CDR3 bases: TGTGCCAGCAGTGCGAGGCTGTCGGGGGGCGCAACAACTGAAGCTTTCTTT. The chain couples TRBV25-1 to TRBJ1-1; D perhaps matches TRBD1 (6 bases). V lost 4 bases and J lost 5, with 23 bases in between. Germline assignment: CDR1 MGHDK and CDR2 SYGVNS. The CDR3 contains 17 residues.

This clone appeared once. This CDR3 is CAAHSDLDSPLHF. The CDR3 DNA follows: TGTGCGGCCCATTCAGACTTGGATTCACCCCTCCACTTT. The V and J genes are TRBV30 and TRBJ1-6; D is unclear. The CDR3 spans 13 residues. The germline V gene encodes CDR1 GTSNPN and CDR2 SVGIG (reference sequence).

The CDR3, as DNA: TGTGCCAGCAGCTTTTGGGGTCAGGGGGCAGATACGCAGTATTTT. It encodes CASSFWGQGADTQYF. The rearrangement uses TRBV5-6 and TRBJ2-3, with TRBD1 identical over 7 bases. There are 15 residues in the CDR3. Looked up from germline, CDR1 is SGHDT and CDR2 is YYEEEE. Unmatched junction bases numbered 7, after V lost 2 bases and J lost 4 bases.

CDR3 sequence reads: CASSSGGLMNTEAFF. The CDR3 DNA reads as TGTGCCAGCAGCTCCGGGGGGCTCATGAACACTGAAGCTTTCTTT. The chain joins TRBV7-9 to TRBJ1-1, with D tentatively TRBD1 (6 bases). CDR3 length: 15 amino acids. Germline values: CDR1 SEHNR, CDR2 FQNEAQ (reference sequence). V was clipped by 4 bases and J by 0 bases, with 12 bases between them.

The chain joins TRBV29-1 to TRBJ1-1, with 8 bases matching TRBD1. There are 12 residues in the CDR3. Trimming removed 7 bases from V and 7 bases from J; junction bases left unmatched: 8. In germline, CDR1 is SQVTM, CDR2 ANQGSEA. The CDR3 reads CSAIRTGYEAFF. The DNA of the CDR3 is TGCAGCGCCATCCGGACAGGGTATGAAGCTTTCTTT.

This chain connects TRBV11-3 to TRBJ1-5, with D hard to call. Germline-derived CDR1 and CDR2 are SGHNT and YENEEA. V lost 3 bases, J lost 7 bases, and 10 bases lay in between. The CDR3 length is 13 residues. CDR3 sequence (DNA): TGTGCCAGCAGCTTCACGGTAGAGCAGCCCCAGCATTTT. This encodes CASSFTVEQPQHF.

This clone appeared once. The chain couples TRBV18 to TRBJ2-5, with unresolved D. Germline V gives CDR1 KGHSH, CDR2 LQKENI. The CDR3 loop spans 15 amino acids. V lost 6 bases to trimming and J lost 4 bases, with 18 bases between them. The CDR3 reads CASSPPDGPLETQYF. CDR3 coding DNA: TGTGCCAGCTCTCCCCCGGACGGTCCCCTAGAGACCCAGTACTTC.

The chain is built from TRBV11-1 and TRBJ2-3, with D uncertain. Germline V gene data show CDR1 as SGHAT and CDR2 as FQDESV (reference sequence). Trimming left V 3 bases short and J 6 bases short, with 7 bases between. This CDR3 is 12 amino acids long. The CDR3 sequence is CASSFLMDTQYF. DNA for the CDR3: TGTGCCAGCAGCTTCCTCATGGATACGCAGTATTTT.

CDR3 protein: CASSSDGYGYTF. Written as DNA, the CDR3 is TGTGCCAGCAGCTCAGACGGCTATGGCTACACCTTC. The chain joins TRBV7-3 to TRBJ1-2, with D hard to call. The V and J ends lost 4 bases and 4 bases respectively, with 7 bases between them. Germline-derived CDR1 and CDR2 are SGHTA and FQGTGA. The CDR3 length is 12 residues.

V and J are TRBV7-8 and TRBJ2-2; D is perhaps TRBD1 or TRBD2 (5 bases each). The CDR3 runs 16 residues. Germline values: CDR1 SGHVS, CDR2 FQNEAQ. V was trimmed by 3 bases and J by 7 bases, leaving 18 bases between them. The CDR3 DNA sequence: TGTGCCAGCAGCTTCGAGGACTGGCTAGGGGTCGGGGAGCTGTTTTTT. It yields the protein CASSFEDWLGVGELFF.

Only one count was recorded for this clone. This chain links TRBV29-1 with TRBJ2-3; 13 bases fit TRBD2. Per the germline V gene, CDR1 is SQVTM and CDR2 is ANQGSEA. CDR3 length equals 15 residues. V shed 6 bases, J shed 1 base, and the junction held 4 bases outside the gene matches. Written as DNA, the CDR3 is TGCAGCGTGACAGGGACTAGCGGGGGCACAGATACGCAGTATTTT. It codes for CSVTGTSGGTDTQYF.

The V call is TRBV27, the J call TRBJ1-5; TRBD1 is a possible D gene (5 bases). CDR3 length equals 15 residues. Trimming took off 0 bases at V and 4 bases at J, with 10 bases between the two ends. CDR1 MNHEY and CDR2 SMNVEV come from the germline V gene (reference sequence). CDR3 DNA: TGTGCCAGCAGTTTATCATGGGCAGGGAATCAGCCCCAGCATTTT. Its translation is CASSLSWAGNQPQHF.

This clone appeared a few times. This sequence joins TRBV5-1 and TRBJ2-5; D ambiguous. This CDR3 spans 16 amino acids. From germline, CDR1 is SGHRS and CDR2 YFSETQ. The germline V and J ends were trimmed by 4 bases and 1 base, with 17 bases remaining between them. The CDR3 protein is CASSPTSVGPQETQYF. CDR3 DNA sequence: TGCGCCAGCAGCCCCACATCGGTAGGGCCCCAAGAGACCCAGTACTTC.

The rearrangement joins TRBV5-1 to TRBJ1-1; no clear D. The CDR3 runs 12 residues. V lost 3 bases and J 7 bases, leaving 10 bases between the germline ends. Germline-derived CDR1 and CDR2 are SGHRS and YFSETQ. CDR3 region: CASSYDSGEAFF. CDR3 nucleotides: TGCGCCAGCAGCTATGACTCAGGTGAAGCTTTCTTT.

The J gene is TRBJ1-2, the V gene TRBV2; TRBD1 might be the D (5 bases). The germline V and J ends were trimmed by 5 bases and 8 bases, with 12 bases remaining between them. The germline V gene has CDR1 SNHLY and CDR2 FYNNEI. CDR3 size: 12 residues. The CDR3 loop is CASSPREYGYTF. The CDR3 DNA reads TGTGCCAGCAGTCCCAGGGAGTACGGCTACACCTTC.

This clone was found once. The rearrangement joins TRBV15 to TRBJ1-5, with 8 bases lining up with TRBD1. Germline CDR1 is LNHNV and CDR2 is YYDKDF (reference sequence). The CDR3 contains 14 residues. With V trimmed by 5 bases and J by 7 bases, 7 bases remained unmatched. In DNA, the CDR3 is TGTGCCACCAGCGATGGACAGGGAGGACAGCCCCAGCATTTT. Translating it yields CATSDGQGGQPQHF.

The chain uses TRBV2 and TRBJ2-5; 12 positions match TRBD2. The CDR3 contains 14 residues. The germline gives CDR1 SNHLY, CDR2 FYNNEI. V dropped 4 bases and J dropped 5; count of bases not matched to a gene: 2. The DNA of the CDR3 is TGTGCCAGCAGTGGGACTAGCGGGGAGGAGACCCAGTACTTC. This translates into CASSGTSGEETQYF.

The gene calls are TRBV7-8 and TRBJ2-2; 7 nucleotides line up with TRBD2. The CDR3 covers 16 residues. Trimming at V came to 0 bases and at J to 3 bases, leaving 4 bases not matched to a gene. CDR1 SGHVS and CDR2 FQNEAQ come from the germline V gene. The CDR3 spells CASSLAGGTHTGELFF. The CDR3 coding sequence is TGTGCCAGCAGCTTAGCGGGAGGGACGCACACCGGGGAGCTGTTTTTT.

V usage is TRBV9 and J usage is TRBJ2-7; 12 nucleotides line up with TRBD2. CDR1 and CDR2 from the germline V gene are SGDLS and YYNGEE. With 4 bases clipped from V and 2 bases from J, the junction kept 7 bases outside the gene matches. CDR3 length equals 16 residues. The CDR3 here is CASSPQLAGGPYEQYF. CDR3 DNA: TGTGCCAGCAGCCCCCAACTAGCGGGGGGCCCCTACGAGCAGTACTTC.